The entry that follows covers one TCR beta chain sequence. Only in-frame clones appear in the TCRdb table, and some are missing; sequencing was by immunoSEQ multiplex PCR. The sample consists of about 410,000 clones, less than 95% of them appearing once. The sample originates from a study of blood T cell repertoires in COVID-19. Trimming took off 2 bases at V and 7 bases at J, with 9 bases between the two ends. Germline V CDR1 and CDR2: SGHDT, YYEEEE. The CDR3 runs 12 residues. This TCR came from a man between 18 and 35 years old who had recovered from COVID-19. The chain has TRBV5-6 and TRBJ1-1; weak D call: TRBD1 (6 bases). Sequencing was carried out using PBMCs or T cells enriched from blood (not recorded which). The CDR3 loop is CASSFRQDEAFF. The CDR3 DNA follows: TGTGCCAGCAGCTTTCGACAGGATGAAGCTTTCTTT.